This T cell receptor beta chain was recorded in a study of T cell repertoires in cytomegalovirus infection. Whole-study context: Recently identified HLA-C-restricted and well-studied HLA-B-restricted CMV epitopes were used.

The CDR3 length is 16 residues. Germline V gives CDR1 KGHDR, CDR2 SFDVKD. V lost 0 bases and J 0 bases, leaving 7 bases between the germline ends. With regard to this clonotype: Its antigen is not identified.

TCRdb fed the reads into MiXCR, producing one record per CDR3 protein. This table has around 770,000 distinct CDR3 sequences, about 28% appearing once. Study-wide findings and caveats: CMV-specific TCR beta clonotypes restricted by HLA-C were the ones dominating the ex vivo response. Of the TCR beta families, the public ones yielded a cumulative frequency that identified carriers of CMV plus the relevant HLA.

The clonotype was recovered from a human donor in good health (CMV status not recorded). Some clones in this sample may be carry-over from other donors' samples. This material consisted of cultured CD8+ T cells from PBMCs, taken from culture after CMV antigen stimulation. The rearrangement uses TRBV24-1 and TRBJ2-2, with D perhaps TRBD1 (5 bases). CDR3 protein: CATSDLGRANTGELFF. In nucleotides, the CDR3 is TGTGCCACCAGTGATTTGGGCAGGGCGAACACCGGGGAGCTGTTTTTT.